This entry concerns a single T cell receptor beta chain. The target antigen is unknown. This could be a read error, since a much larger clone is one nucleotide away. What was amplified from RNA transcripts were TCR beta CDR3 regions. A set of HTBI primers served as the primers for a first-round RT-PCR of the TCR CDR3. MiXCR, applied by TCRdb to the multiplex PCR reads, yields one record per CDR3 protein. The sample lists just over 550,000 distinct CDR3 sequences; around 45% were seen once. These data belong to a study of T cells in Graves' hyperthyroidism and ophthalmopathy. General study findings and limits: Ophthalmopathy was predicted by the model a median of approximately six months ahead of onset. Patients with ophthalmopathy were separated from those with stable hyperthyroidism by a 13 V-J model.

CDR3 length equals 14 residues. Trimming removed 7 bases from V and 1 base from J, with 13 bases in between. Germline V CDR1 and CDR2: SGHTA, FQGNSA. Uncontrolled infection, other autoimmune disease, pregnancy or lactation disqualified patients from enrolment. Sequenced input: peripheral blood or thyroid tissue (not recorded which). The chain recombines TRBV7-2 with TRBJ2-5; D gene uncertain. This clonotype originated in a woman between 18 and 29 years old with Graves' hyperthyroidism. The CDR3 DNA sequence: TGTGCCAGCACCACCAGCCGTTCCCAAGAGACCCAGTACTTC. Its protein is CASTTSRSQETQYF.